Shown below are 17 T cell receptor beta chains from a single sample sequenced in a study of CD8+ T cells in alopecia areata. The sequencing template was cDNA reverse transcribed from extracted RNA. TCRdb keeps only in-frame clones here, not all; method: immunoSEQ multiplex PCR. The sample records 100,000 to 150,000 clones, 40% to 55% being singletons. The sample comprised NKG2D-low CD8+ T cells sorted from blood. These receptors all stem from a human donor with alopecia areata.

The chain is built from TRBV27 and TRBJ1-2; 9 bases map to TRBD1. The CDR3 spans 15 residues. V gave up 6 bases and J gave up 8 bases; unmatched junction bases: 13. Germline V gene lookup returns CDR1 MNHEY and CDR2 SMNVEV (reference sequence). The CDR3: CASSWDRDRQDGYTF. The CDR3 coding sequence is TGTGCCAGCAGCTGGGACAGGGACAGGCAGGACGGCTACACCTTC.

This clone has only a few counts. This chain joins TRBV4-3 and TRBJ1-6, with a possible D match to TRBD1 (6 bases). The CDR3 extends over 16 amino acids. Trimming cost V 2 bases and J 10 bases, with 18 bases left between them. The germline CDR1 and CDR2 sequences are LGHNA and YSLEER. Here the CDR3 reads CASSQQPTGLQSPLHF. CDR3 sequence (DNA): TGCGCCAGCAGCCAACAACCGACAGGACTCCAATCACCCCTCCACTTT.

There are a few counts of this clone. The CDR3 loop reads CSVVRSYEQYF. CDR3 bases: TGCAGCGTTGTGAGGTCCTACGAGCAGTACTTC. The chain uses TRBV29-1 and TRBJ2-7, with D hard to call. Germline CDR1 and CDR2: SQVTM and ANQGSEA. The CDR3 has 11 amino acids. Between the trimmed V and J ends, which lost 4 bases and 1 base, there was a span of 5 bases.

J is TRBJ2-3 and V is TRBV11-2; the match to TRBD2 covers 7 bases. CDR1 and CDR2 (germline): SGHAT, FQNNGV. After removal of 3 bases from V and 1 base from J, the junction contained 1 base not matched to a gene. The CDR3 is made up of 14 amino acids. Here the CDR3 reads CASSFTSGTDTQYF. The CDR3 DNA reads as TGTGCCAGCAGCTTCACTAGCGGCACAGATACGCAGTATTTT.

The genes are TRBV27 and TRBJ2-1; 7 bases map to TRBD1. The length of the CDR3 is 16 residues. J gave up 3 bases and V 5 bases, and 10 bases lay outside the gene matches. The V gene's germline CDR1 is MNHEY and CDR2 SMNVEV (reference sequence). This CDR3 reads CASSIGARQGYNEQFF. CDR3 sequence (DNA): TGTGCCAGCAGTATAGGGGCAAGACAGGGCTACAATGAGCAGTTCTTC.

In its sample, this clone was seen many times. The J gene is TRBJ1-1, the V gene TRBV21-1; TRBD1 is the table's D call and was not checked against the DNA. TRBV21-1 is marked as a pseudogene. The CDR3 consists of 11 residues. CDR3 in amino acids: CASSKQGRAFF. CDR3 DNA sequence: TGTGCCAGCAGCAAACAGGGGCGAGCTTTCTTT.

This clone was seen a few times. The chain recombines TRBV28 with TRBJ2-7; D is perhaps TRBD1 or TRBD2 (5 bases each). The CDR3 covers 13 residues. The V end was cut by 8 bases, the J end by 2 bases, with 13 bases between. Germline CDR1 and CDR2: MDHEN and SYDVKM. CDR3 in amino acids: CASRWGITYEQYF. The DNA for the CDR3 is TGTGCCAGCCGTTGGGGGATTACCTACGAGCAGTACTTC.

This clone was recorded a few times. The same CDR3 arises from other DNA sequences in this sample as well. The chain couples TRBV29-1 to TRBJ2-7; tentative D call: TRBD1 (5 bases). The V and J ends lost 1 base and 3 bases respectively, with 7 bases between them. The CDR3 runs 12 residues. Germline loops: CDR1 SQVTM, CDR2 ANQGSEA. CDR3 sequence (DNA): TGCAGCGTTGAAGGCCAGGGCTACGAGCAGTACTTC. Its protein product is CSVEGQGYEQYF.

The rearrangement joins TRBV29-1 to TRBJ1-3; D gene uncertain. Germline lookup yields CDR1 SQVTM and CDR2 ANQGSEA. Trimming cost V 1 base and J 0 bases, with 4 bases left between them. This CDR3 region has 13 residues. The chain's CDR3 is CSVEGGSGNTIYF. CDR3 bases: TGCAGCGTTGAAGGGGGCTCTGGAAACACCATATATTTT.

The table lists this clone with a count of one. The chain joins TRBV6-1 to TRBJ2-7; 9 nucleotides align to TRBD2. There are 16 residues in the CDR3. J gave up 5 bases and V 2 bases, and 10 bases lay outside the gene matches. Germline V gene data show CDR1 as MNHNS and CDR2 as SASEGT. The CDR3 protein is CASSEPPLAGRDEQYF. The CDR3 region has the DNA TGTGCCAGCAGTGAACCTCCCCTAGCGGGAAGAGACGAGCAGTACTTC.

This clone was counted only a few times. This CDR3 reads CASSPGLERQYF. CDR3 nucleotide sequence: TGTGCCAGCAGCCCGGGACTGGAAAGGCAGTACTTC. This chain connects TRBV11-2 to TRBJ2-7; D is possibly TRBD2 (6 bases). V was shortened by 5 bases and J by 9 bases, with 14 bases between the two germline ends. In germline, CDR1 is SGHAT, CDR2 FQNNGV. The CDR3 contains 12 residues.

CDR3 region: CASSVWDGPEQYF. The CDR3 nucleotides are TGTGCCAGCAGCGTGTGGGACGGCCCCGAGCAGTACTTC. The rearrangement uses TRBV9 and TRBJ2-7; D tentatively fits TRBD1 or TRBD2 (5 bases each). V gave up 2 bases and J gave up 6 bases, with 12 bases separating them. The germline V gene has CDR1 SGDLS and CDR2 YYNGEE. This CDR3 spans 13 amino acids.

This chain links TRBV5-1 with TRBJ2-4; TRBD2 aligns across 9 bases. The CDR3 consists of 14 residues. Germline V gene data show CDR1 as SGHRS and CDR2 as YFSETQ. Trimming cost V 5 bases and J 4 bases; bases outside gene matches: 4. For the CDR3, the DNA is TGCGCCAGCAGTTTTAGCGGGGGAAAAAACATTCAGTACTTC. Protein: CASSFSGGKNIQYF. The whole variable domain, filled in from reference TRBV5-1 and TRBJ2-4, reads KAGVTQTPRYLIKTRGQQVTLSCSPISGHRSVSWYQQTPGQGLQFLFEYFSETQRNKGNFPGRFSGRQFSNSRSEMNVSTLELGDSALYLCASSFSGGKNIQYFGAGTRLSVL.

The chain joins TRBV30 to TRBJ1-2, with D possibly being TRBD1 (6 bases). Looked up from germline, CDR1 is GTSNPN and CDR2 is SVGIG (reference sequence). V was clipped by 3 bases and J by 7 bases, with 15 bases between them. The CDR3 extends over 13 amino acids. The CDR3, as DNA: TGTGCCTGGAGCGAACAGGGTAACCGTGGCTACACCTTC. Translation gives CAWSEQGNRGYTF.

This rearrangement joins TRBV29-1 to TRBJ1-2; 12 bases are shared with TRBD1. The CDR3 has 19 residues. V lost 3 bases, J lost 11 bases, and 25 bases stayed unmatched. Germline V CDR1 and CDR2: SQVTM, ANQGSEA. Here the CDR3 DNA reads TGCAGCGTTGAGGAAGTGAAGGCAGAAACCGGGGACAGGGGGCTTGGATACACCTTC. Residues: CSVEEVKAETGDRGLGYTF.

This chain joins TRBV29-1 and TRBJ2-5; no firm D call. The CDR3 runs to 13 residues. Germline-derived CDR1 and CDR2 are SQVTM and ANQGSEA. V dropped 0 bases and J dropped 5 bases, with 10 bases sitting between them. The CDR3 DNA reads TGCAGCGTTGAAGATTTACAAACGGAGACCCAGTACTTC. It translates to CSVEDLQTETQYF.

The table lists this clone with a few counts. Compared with germline, one end of the junction differs, possibly owing to a read error. The V gene is TRBV29-1, the J gene TRBJ2-7, with D uncertain. CDR1 and CDR2 from the germline V gene are SQVTM and ANQGSEA. The CDR3 sequence is 11 residues long. In DNA, the CDR3 is TGTGTTGGTACGGTAGGCTACGAGCAGTACTTC. It codes for CVGTVGYEQYF.